These T cell receptor beta chains were read from a single sample in a study of cytomegalovirus exposure and HLA in healthy donors. Sequencing used immunoSEQ multiplex PCR; TCRdb keeps in-frame clones, though not all of them. Among roughly 200,000 clones, 80% were seen once, and the ten largest hold under 0.75%. The sample was PBMCs. These receptors all stem from a boy between 5 and 17 years old in good health and CMV-seronegative. Both conserved end residues are part of each CDR3. D genes are given only for firm matches. For some rows the clone size is stated as once, few or many, or as a class when expanded; others skip it.

v_gene	abundance	d_gene	j_gene	CDR3nt	CDR3aa
TRBV11-3	-	-	TRBJ1-4	TGTGCCAGCAGCCACCGCAGACAGGCTTTGGTTGATGAAAAACTGTTTTTT	CASSHRRQALVDEKLFF
TRBV18	-	-	TRBJ1-1	TGTGCCAGCTCAGATCGCGGGGGATCGGACACTGAAGCTTTCTTT	CASSDRGGSDTEAFF
TRBV21-1	-	-	TRBJ2-1	TGTGCCAGCAGCAAAAAAGAGGCAGCGGGGTACAATGAGCAGTTCTTC	CASSKKEAAGYNEQFF
TRBV5-5	-	-	TRBJ2-7	TGTGCCAGCAGCTTGTTAGATTACTCGGTCCCGTACTTC	CASSLLDYSVPYF
TRBV9	-	-	TRBJ1-6	TGTGCCAGCAGCGTAGGAGGGACTCGTAATTCACCCCTCCACTTT	CASSVGGTRNSPLHF
TRBV2	-	-	TRBJ2-7	TGTGCCAGCAGGGAGAGCGGCGGACCCTACGAGCAGTACTTC	CASRESGGPYEQYF
TRBV6-1	once	TRBD2	TRBJ2-5	TGTGCCAGCAGTGAGCGACTAGCGGGGGGGCTGCGACAAGAGACCCAGTACTTC	CASSERLAGGLRQETQYF
TRBV6-6	-	-	TRBJ1-1	TGTGCCAGCAGTTACGCGGGCCGATACCCTGAAGCTTTCTTT	CASSYAGRYPEAFF
TRBV9	-	-	TRBJ1-2	TGTGCCAGCAGCGCATCTCACAGGGAATCGGTTTTGGGCTACACCTTC	CASSASHRESVLGYTF
TRBV11-3	-	-	TRBJ2-5	TGTGCCAGCAGCTTATTCATGGACACTATGTACCAAGAGACCCAGTACTTC	CASSLFMDTMYQETQYF
TRBV19	-	TRBD1	TRBJ1-2	TGTGCCAGTAGTCCCGCCAGACAGGGACACTATGGCTACACCTTC	CASSPARQGHYGYTF
TRBV11-1	-	TRBD1	TRBJ1-2	TGTGCCAGCAGCCCGACAACAGGGGGCATCGGTGGCTACACCTTC	CASSPTTGGIGGYTF
TRBV6-1	-	-	TRBJ1-5	TGCGCTACAGGGTACAATAGCAATCAGCCCCAGCATTTT	CATGYNSNQPQHF
TRBV27	-	TRBD1	TRBJ1-2	TGTGCCAGCAGTCTAACCCCGACAGGGGGAATCTATGGCTACACCTTC	CASSLTPTGGIYGYTF
TRBV4-3	-	-	TRBJ2-7	TGCGCCAGCAGCCAAGCCCAGAGCGGTGGCGAGCAGTACTTC	CASSQAQSGGEQYF
TRBV4-3	-	-	TRBJ1-2	TGCGCCAGCAGCCAAGATGGTGCAGGCTATGGCTACACCTTC	CASSQDGAGYGYTF
TRBV19	-	TRBD1	TRBJ1-2	TGTGCCAGTAGTCCCTCGTGGACAGGAAGTAACTATGGCTACACCTTC	CASSPSWTGSNYGYTF
TRBV6-6	-	-	TRBJ1-2	TGTGCCAGCAGTTACTCAGGGCGAGGGGGCTACACCTTC	CASSYSGRGGYTF
TRBV19	-	TRBD1	TRBJ1-1	TGTGCCAGTAACAAAACCCCGGGACAGGGGGAAAGGATTGAAGCTTTCTTT	CASNKTPGQGERIEAFF
TRBV2	-	-	TRBJ1-6	TGTGCCAGCAGTGAAGGTGTACAGGTTGATAATTCACCCCTCCACTTT	CASSEGVQVDNSPLHF
TRBV9	-	TRBD2	TRBJ2-5	TGTGCCAGCAGCCCCACTAGCGGGAGTGTAGAGACCCAGTACTTC	CASSPTSGSVETQYF
TRBV5-1	-	-	TRBJ1-4	TGCGCCAGCAGCTCGGCAGGCACTACGGGGGAAAAACTGTTTTTT	CASSSAGTTGEKLFF
TRBV6-1	-	-	TRBJ1-2	TGTGCCAGCAGCGTGACAGGCACCAACTATGGCTACACCTTC	CASSVTGTNYGYTF
TRBV11-2	-	-	TRBJ2-3	TGTGCCAGCAGGCCAGGGACTAGCACAGATACGCAGTATTTT	CASRPGTSTDTQYF
TRBV6-5	-	-	TRBJ1-1	TGTGCCAGCAGTGCAAGGGGCACTGAAGCTTTCTTT	CASSARGTEAFF
TRBV7-2	few	TRBD1	TRBJ2-7	TGTGCCAGCAGCCGCGAGACAGGGGGATCCTACGAGCAGTACTTC	CASSRETGGSYEQYF
TRBV11-2	-	TRBD1	TRBJ2-7	TGTGCCAGCACCTTAACCGGGACAGGGGCCTCCTACGAGCAGTACTTC	CASTLTGTGASYEQYF
TRBV29-1	-	-	TRBJ1-2	TGCAGCGTTGAGGGTAACAGGGATGGCTACACCTTC	CSVEGNRDGYTF
TRBV5-1	-	TRBD2	TRBJ2-3	TGCGCCAGCAGTTATGGACTAGCGGGTAATGAGGATACGCAGTATTTT	CASSYGLAGNEDTQYF
TRBV6-5	-	-	TRBJ1-1	TGTGCCAGCAGTTACTCGCGGGTTTTGAACACTGAAGCTTTCTTT	CASSYSRVLNTEAFF
TRBV30	-	-	TRBJ1-6	TGTGCCTGGAGCAACGTGAGGAATTCACCCCTCCACTTT	CAWSNVRNSPLHF
TRBV6-1	medium-sized	TRBD1	TRBJ2-3	TGTGCCAGCAATTTGGGACAGGGCACGGCAGATACGCAGTATTTT	CASNLGQGTADTQYF
TRBV4-1	-	-	TRBJ1-5	TGCGCCAGCAGCCAAGGTTTCACAGATCAGCCCCAGCATTTT	CASSQGFTDQPQHF
TRBV28	-	-	TRBJ1-1	TGTGCCAGCACTCCCGCCGGGTCCTCAGAAGCTTTCTTT	CASTPAGSSEAFF
TRBV9	once	-	TRBJ2-5	TGTGCCAGCAGCGTAGGAACCTCGGCAAGCGGTTTAGAGACCCAGTACTTC	CASSVGTSASGLETQYF
TRBV5-1	-	-	TRBJ1-4	TGCGCCAGCAGAGCCGAGGGTGCAACTAATGAAAAACTGTTTTTT	CASRAEGATNEKLFF
TRBV15	-	-	TRBJ2-7	TGTGCCACCAGCAGAGATAGGGAGGCCTCCTACGAGCAGTACTTC	CATSRDREASYEQYF
TRBV19	-	TRBD1	TRBJ1-3	TGTGCCAGTACGGACAGGGCCTCTGGAAACACCATATATTTT	CASTDRASGNTIYF
TRBV5-1	-	-	TRBJ2-2	TGCGCCAGCAGCTCACTAGAAACAGGGTCCGAGGAGCTGTTTTTT	CASSSLETGSEELFF
TRBV6-4	few	TRBD2	TRBJ2-2	TGTGCCAGCAGTGTCTCCAGCGGGGGGACCGGGGAGCTGTTTTTT	CASSVSSGGTGELFF
TRBV7-2	once	-	TRBJ2-5	TGTGCCAGCAGCTTAGGCCAGGGGGGCCGAGAGACCCAGTACTTC	CASSLGQGGRETQYF